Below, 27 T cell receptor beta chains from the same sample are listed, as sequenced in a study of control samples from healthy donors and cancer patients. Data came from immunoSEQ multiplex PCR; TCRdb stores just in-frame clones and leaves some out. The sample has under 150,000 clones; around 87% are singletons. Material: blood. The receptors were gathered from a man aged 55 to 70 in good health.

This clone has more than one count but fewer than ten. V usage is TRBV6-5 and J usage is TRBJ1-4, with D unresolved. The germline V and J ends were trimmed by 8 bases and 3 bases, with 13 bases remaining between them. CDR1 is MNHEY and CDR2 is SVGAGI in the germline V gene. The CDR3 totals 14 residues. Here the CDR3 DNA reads TGTGCCAGCGCCTCGGGAGGGTCTAATGAAAAACTGTTTTTT. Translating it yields CASASGGSNEKLFF.

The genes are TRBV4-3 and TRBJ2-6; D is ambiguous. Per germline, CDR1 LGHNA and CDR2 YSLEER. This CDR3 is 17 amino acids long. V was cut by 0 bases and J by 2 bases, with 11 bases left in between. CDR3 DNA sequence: TGCGCCAGCAGCCAAGATATTACAGAGCCTGGGGCCAACGTCCTGACTTTC. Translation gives CASSQDITEPGANVLTF.

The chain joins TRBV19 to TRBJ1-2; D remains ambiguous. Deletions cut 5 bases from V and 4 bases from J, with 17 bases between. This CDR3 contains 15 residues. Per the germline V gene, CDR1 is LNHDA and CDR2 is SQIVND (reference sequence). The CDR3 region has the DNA TGTGCCAGTAGTCCCCGAGAAGAGGGAATCTATGGCTACACCTTC. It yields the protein CASSPREEGIYGYTF.

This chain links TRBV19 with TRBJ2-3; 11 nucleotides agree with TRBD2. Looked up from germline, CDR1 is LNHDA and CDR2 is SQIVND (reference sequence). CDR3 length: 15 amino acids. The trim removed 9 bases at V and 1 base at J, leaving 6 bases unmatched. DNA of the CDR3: TGTGCCAGCGCTCCGGGACTAGCGGGCACAGATACGCAGTATTTT. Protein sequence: CASAPGLAGTDTQYF.

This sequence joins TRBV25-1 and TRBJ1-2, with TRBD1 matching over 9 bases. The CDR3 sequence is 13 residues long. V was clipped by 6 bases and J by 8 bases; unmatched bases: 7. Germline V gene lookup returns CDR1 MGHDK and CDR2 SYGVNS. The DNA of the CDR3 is TGTGCCAGCAGCCCGACAGGGGGAGAAGGCTACACCTTC. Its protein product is CASSPTGGEGYTF.

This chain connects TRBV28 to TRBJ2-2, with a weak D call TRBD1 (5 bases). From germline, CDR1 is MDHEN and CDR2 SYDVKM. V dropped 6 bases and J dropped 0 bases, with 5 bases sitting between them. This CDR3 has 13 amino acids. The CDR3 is CASRDTNTGELFF. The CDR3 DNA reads TGTGCCAGCAGGGACACGAACACCGGGGAGCTGTTTTTT.

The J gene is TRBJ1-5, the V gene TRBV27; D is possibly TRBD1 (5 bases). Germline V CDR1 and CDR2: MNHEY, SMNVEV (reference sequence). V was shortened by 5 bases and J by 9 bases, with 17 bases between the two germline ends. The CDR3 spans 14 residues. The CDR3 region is CASSPEGRRGPQHF. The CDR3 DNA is TGTGCCAGCAGTCCGGAGGGGCGCCGGGGGCCCCAGCATTTT.

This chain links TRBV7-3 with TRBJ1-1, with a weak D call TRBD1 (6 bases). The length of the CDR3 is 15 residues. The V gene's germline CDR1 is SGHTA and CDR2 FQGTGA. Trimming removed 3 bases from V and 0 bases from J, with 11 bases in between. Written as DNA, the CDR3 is TGTGCCAGCAGCTTGACAGGAAGTATGAACACTGAAGCTTTCTTT. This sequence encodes CASSLTGSMNTEAFF.

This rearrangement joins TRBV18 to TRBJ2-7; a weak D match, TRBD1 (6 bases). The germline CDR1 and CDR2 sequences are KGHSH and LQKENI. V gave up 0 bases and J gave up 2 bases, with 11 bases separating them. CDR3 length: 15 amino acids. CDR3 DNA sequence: TGTGCCAGCTCACCACCGGTACAGGGCCCCTACGAGCAGTACTTC. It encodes CASSPPVQGPYEQYF.

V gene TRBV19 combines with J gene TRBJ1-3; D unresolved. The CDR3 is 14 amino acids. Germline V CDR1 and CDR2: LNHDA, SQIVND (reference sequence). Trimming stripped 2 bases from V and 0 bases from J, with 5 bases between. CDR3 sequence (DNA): TGTGCCAGTAGTATACAGCGCTCTGGAAACACCATATATTTT. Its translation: CASSIQRSGNTIYF.

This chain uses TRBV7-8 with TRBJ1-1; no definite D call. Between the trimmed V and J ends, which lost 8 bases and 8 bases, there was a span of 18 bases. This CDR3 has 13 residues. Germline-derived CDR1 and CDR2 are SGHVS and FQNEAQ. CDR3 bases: TGTGCCAGCGGAGCCGTCCCCCTTAACGAAGCTTTCTTT. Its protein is CASGAVPLNEAFF.

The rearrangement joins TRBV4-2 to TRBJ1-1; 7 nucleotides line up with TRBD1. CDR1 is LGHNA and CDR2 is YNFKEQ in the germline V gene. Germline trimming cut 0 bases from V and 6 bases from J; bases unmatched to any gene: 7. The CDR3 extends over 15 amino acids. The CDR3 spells CASSQDRDRFSEAFF. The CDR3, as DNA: TGTGCCAGCAGCCAAGATCGGGACAGATTTTCTGAAGCTTTCTTT.

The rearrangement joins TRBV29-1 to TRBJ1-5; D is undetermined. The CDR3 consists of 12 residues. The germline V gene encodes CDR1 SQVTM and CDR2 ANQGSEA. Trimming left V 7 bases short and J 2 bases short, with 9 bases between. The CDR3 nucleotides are TGCAGCGCCGGAGGACGCAATCAGCCCCAGCATTTT. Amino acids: CSAGGRNQPQHF. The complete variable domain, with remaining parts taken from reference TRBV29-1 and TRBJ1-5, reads SAVISQKPSRDICQRGTSLTIQCQVDSQVTMMFWYRQQPGQSLTLIATANQGSEATYESGFVIDKFPISRPNLTFSTLTVSNMSPEDSSIYLCSAGGRNQPQHFGDGTRLSIL.

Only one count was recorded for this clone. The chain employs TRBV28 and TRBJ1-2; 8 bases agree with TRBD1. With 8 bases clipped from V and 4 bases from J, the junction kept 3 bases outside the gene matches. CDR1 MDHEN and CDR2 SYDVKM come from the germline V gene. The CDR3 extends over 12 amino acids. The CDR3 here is CASLTGVYGYTF. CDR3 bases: TGTGCCAGCTTGACAGGGGTCTATGGCTACACCTTC.

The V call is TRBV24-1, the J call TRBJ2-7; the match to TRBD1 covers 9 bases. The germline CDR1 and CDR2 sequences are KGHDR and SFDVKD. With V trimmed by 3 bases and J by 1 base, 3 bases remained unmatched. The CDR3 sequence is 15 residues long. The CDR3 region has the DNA TGTGCCACCAGTGATCCCGGGACAGGGTCCTACGAGCAGTACTTC. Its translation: CATSDPGTGSYEQYF.

CDR3 sequence (DNA): TGTGCCAGCAGCGTACAACAGGCTGGGATAGATACGCAGTATTTT. Translation: CASSVQQAGIDTQYF. This chain joins TRBV9 and TRBJ2-3, with D possibly TRBD1 on 5 matching bases. The germline V gene encodes CDR1 SGDLS and CDR2 YYNGEE. V lost 1 base, J lost 5 bases, and 14 bases lay in between. The CDR3 consists of 15 residues.

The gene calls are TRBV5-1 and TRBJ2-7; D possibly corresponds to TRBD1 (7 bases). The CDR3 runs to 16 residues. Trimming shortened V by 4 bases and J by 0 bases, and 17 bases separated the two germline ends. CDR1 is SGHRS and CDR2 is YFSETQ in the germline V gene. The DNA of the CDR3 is TGCGCCAGCAGCCCTGGGGCGCAGGGGGGCTCCTACGAGCAGTACTTC. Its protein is CASSPGAQGGSYEQYF.

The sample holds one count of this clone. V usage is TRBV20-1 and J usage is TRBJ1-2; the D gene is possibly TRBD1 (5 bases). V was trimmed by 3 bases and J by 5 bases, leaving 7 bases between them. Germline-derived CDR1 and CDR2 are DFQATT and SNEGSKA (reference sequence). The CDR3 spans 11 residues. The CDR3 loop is CSARDKYGYTF. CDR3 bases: TGCAGTGCTAGGGACAAGTATGGCTACACCTTC.

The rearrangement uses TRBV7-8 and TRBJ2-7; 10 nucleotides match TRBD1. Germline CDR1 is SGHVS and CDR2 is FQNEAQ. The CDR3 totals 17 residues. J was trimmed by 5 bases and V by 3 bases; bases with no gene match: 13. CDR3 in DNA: TGTGCCAGCAGCTTGGGGCTCGGGACAGGGGTACCAGACGAGCAGTACTTC. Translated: CASSLGLGTGVPDEQYF.

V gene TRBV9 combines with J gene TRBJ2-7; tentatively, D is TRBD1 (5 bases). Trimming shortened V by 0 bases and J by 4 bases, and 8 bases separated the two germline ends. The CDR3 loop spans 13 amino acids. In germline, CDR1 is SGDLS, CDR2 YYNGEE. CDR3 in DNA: TGTGCCAGCAGCGTAGAAGGGGCTTACGAGCAGTACTTC. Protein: CASSVEGAYEQYF.

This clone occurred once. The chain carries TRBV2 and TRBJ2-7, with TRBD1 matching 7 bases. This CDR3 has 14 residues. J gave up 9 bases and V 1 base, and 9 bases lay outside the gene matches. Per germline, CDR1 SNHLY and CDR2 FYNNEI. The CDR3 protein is CASSEEGKTGVQYF. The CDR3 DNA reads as TGTGCCAGCAGTGAAGAGGGGAAAACAGGGGTGCAGTACTTC.

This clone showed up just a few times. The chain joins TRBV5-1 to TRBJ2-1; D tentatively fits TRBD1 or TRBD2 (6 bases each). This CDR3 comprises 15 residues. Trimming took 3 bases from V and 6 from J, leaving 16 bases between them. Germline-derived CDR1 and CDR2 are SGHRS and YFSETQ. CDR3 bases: TGCGCCAGCAGCTCCCGTCCGGGGGCCACCAATGAGCAGTTCTTC. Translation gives CASSSRPGATNEQFF.

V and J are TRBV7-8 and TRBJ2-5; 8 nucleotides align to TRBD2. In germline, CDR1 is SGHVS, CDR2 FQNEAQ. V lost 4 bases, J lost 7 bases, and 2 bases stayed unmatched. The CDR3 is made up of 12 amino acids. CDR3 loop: CASSSAGGTQYF. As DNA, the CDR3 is TGTGCCAGCAGCTCGGCGGGGGGGACCCAGTACTTC.

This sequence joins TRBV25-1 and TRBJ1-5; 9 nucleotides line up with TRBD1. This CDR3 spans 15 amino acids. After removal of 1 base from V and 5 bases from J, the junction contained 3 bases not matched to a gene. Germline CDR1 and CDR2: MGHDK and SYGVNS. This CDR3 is CASSESGTGYQPQHF. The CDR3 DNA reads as TGTGCCAGCAGTGAATCCGGGACAGGGTATCAGCCCCAGCATTTT. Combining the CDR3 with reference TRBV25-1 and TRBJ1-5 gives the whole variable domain EADIYQTPRYLVIGTGKKITLECSQTMGHDKMYWYQQDPGMELHLIHYSYGVNSTEKGDLSSESTVSRIRTEHFPLTLESARPSHTSQYLCASSESGTGYQPQHFGDGTRLSIL.

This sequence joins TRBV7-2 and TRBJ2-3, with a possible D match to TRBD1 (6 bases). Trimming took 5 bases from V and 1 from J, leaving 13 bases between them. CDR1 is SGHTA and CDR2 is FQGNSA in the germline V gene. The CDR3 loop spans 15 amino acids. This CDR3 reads CASSNRQARTDTQYF. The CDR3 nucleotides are TGTGCCAGCAGCAATCGACAGGCCCGCACAGATACGCAGTATTTT. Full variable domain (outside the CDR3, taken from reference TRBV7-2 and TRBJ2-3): GAGVSQSPSNKVTEKGKDVELRCDPISGHTALYWYRQSLGQGLEFLIYFQGNSAPDKSGLPSDRFSAERTGGSVSTLTIQRTQQEDSAVYLCASSNRQARTDTQYFGPGTRLTVL.

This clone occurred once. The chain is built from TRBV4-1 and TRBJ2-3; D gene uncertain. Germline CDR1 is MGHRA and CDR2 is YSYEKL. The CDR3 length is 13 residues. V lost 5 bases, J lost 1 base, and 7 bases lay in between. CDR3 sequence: CASSTQRTDTQYF. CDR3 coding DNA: TGCGCCAGCAGCACGCAACGCACAGATACGCAGTATTTT.

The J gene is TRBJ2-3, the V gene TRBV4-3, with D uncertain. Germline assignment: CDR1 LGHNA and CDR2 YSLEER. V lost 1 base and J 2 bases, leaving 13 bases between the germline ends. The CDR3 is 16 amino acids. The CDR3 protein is CASSQGVAPNTDTQYF. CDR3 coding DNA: TGCGCCAGCAGCCAAGGGGTAGCTCCAAACACAGATACGCAGTATTTT.